The 21 T cell receptor beta chains given below trace back to one sample, sequenced in a study of technical replicates of blood from a few donors. Using immunoSEQ multiplex PCR, the repertoire was profiled, and TCRdb retains in-frame clones only, with some absent. The top ten hold about 0.22% of the sample, which has tens of thousands of clones, 95% to 96% seen once. Sequencing was carried out using T cells isolated from PBMCs. These receptors were taken from a human donor in good health.

V and J are TRBV10-2 and TRBJ2-1, with a possible D match to TRBD2 (6 bases). Trimming left V 4 bases short and J 5 bases short, with 9 bases between. CDR1 WSHSY and CDR2 SAAADI come from the germline V gene. The CDR3 is 13 amino acids. In nucleotides, the CDR3 is TGCGCCAGCAGTGCTGGGGGGAACAATGAGCAGTTCTTC. Translating gives CASSAGGNNEQFF.

The chain links TRBV10-3 to TRBJ2-2, with D possibly TRBD1 on 6 matching bases. V lost 3 bases, J lost 6 bases, and 17 bases lay in between. This CDR3 contains 16 residues. Germline V lookup: CDR1 ENHRY, CDR2 SYGVKD. The CDR3 sequence is CAISDYSRQGPGELFF. The CDR3, as DNA: TGTGCCATCAGTGATTACTCAAGGCAGGGGCCCGGGGAGCTGTTTTTT.

This sequence joins TRBV5-1 and TRBJ1-4, with a possible D match to TRBD1 (5 bases). The ends were cut back, 6 bases at V and 7 bases at J, with 13 bases in the middle. Looked up from germline, CDR1 is SGHRS and CDR2 is YFSETQ. The length of the CDR3 is 13 residues. The CDR3 spells CASNSGRGEKLFF. The CDR3 coding sequence is TGCGCCAGCAACTCAGGGAGGGGTGAAAAACTGTTTTTT.

V usage is TRBV2 and J usage is TRBJ2-7; 12 bases align to TRBD2. The CDR3 extends over 21 amino acids. V lost 5 bases and J lost 2; bases outside the gene matches: 22. The germline CDR1 and CDR2 sequences are SNHLY and FYNNEI. CDR3 DNA: TGTGCCAGCAGTCCAGTCAGGCGAACCGGGACTAGCGGGTTCTATACCTACGAGCAGTACTTC. The encoded protein is CASSPVRRTGTSGFYTYEQYF.

This rearrangement joins TRBV28 to TRBJ2-3, with D unclear. Germline values: CDR1 MDHEN, CDR2 SYDVKM. CDR3 length: 14 amino acids. The germline V and J ends were trimmed by 1 base and 2 bases, with 7 bases remaining between them. Here the CDR3 DNA reads TGTGCCAGCAGTTTATACCGAGACACAGATACGCAGTATTTT. Its protein is CASSLYRDTDTQYF.

This chain links TRBV2 with TRBJ2-7; the D gene is possibly TRBD2 (6 bases). The CDR3 extends over 16 amino acids. Trimming took 0 bases from V and 3 from J, leaving 15 bases between them. Germline V gene sequence: CDR1 SNHLY, CDR2 FYNNEI. The DNA of the CDR3 is TGTGCCAGCAGTGAAGCTTCAGGGACTTCCGTCTACGAGCAGTACTTC. Protein product: CASSEASGTSVYEQYF.

Here the CDR3 reads CASSLAPHYGYTF. The CDR3 region has the DNA TGTGCCAGCAGCTTGGCTCCCCACTATGGCTACACCTTC. V gene TRBV5-6 combines with J gene TRBJ1-2; D is unclear. The germline CDR1 and CDR2 sequences are SGHDT and YYEEEE. The ends were cut back, 0 bases at V and 3 bases at J, with 6 bases in the middle. The CDR3 spans 13 residues.

The chain joins TRBV6-5 to TRBJ1-1; 7 bases fit TRBD1. The junction had 4 bases not matched to a gene; V was cut back by 2 bases and J by 1 base. CDR3 length: 15 amino acids. Germline lookup yields CDR1 MNHEY and CDR2 SVGAGI. The DNA of the CDR3 is TGTGCCAGCAGTTACACCCCAGGGGGGAACACTGAAGCTTTCTTT. It codes for CASSYTPGGNTEAFF.

V usage is TRBV7-8 and J usage is TRBJ2-7; unclear D gene. Per germline, CDR1 SGHVS and CDR2 FQNEAQ. The CDR3 runs to 12 residues. V was trimmed by 5 bases and J by 4 bases, leaving 9 bases between them. Here the CDR3 reads CASSPSLYEQYF. CDR3 DNA: TGTGCCAGCAGCCCAAGCTTGTACGAGCAGTACTTC.

The chain recombines TRBV4-1 with TRBJ1-2; no firm D call. The CDR3 consists of 15 residues. Trimming took 1 base from V and 3 from J, leaving 12 bases between them. The V gene's germline CDR1 is MGHRA and CDR2 YSYEKL. The chain's CDR3 is CASSQGGGDDYGYTF. CDR3 coding DNA: TGCGCCAGCAGCCAAGGCGGAGGAGACGACTATGGCTACACCTTC.

This chain joins TRBV30 and TRBJ1-5, with 8 positions matching TRBD1. This CDR3 region has 14 residues. J was trimmed by 10 bases and V by 3 bases; bases with no gene match: 11. The V gene's germline CDR1 is GTSNPN and CDR2 SVGIG (reference sequence). CDR3 nucleotides: TGTGCCTGGAGCCAGTTGACAGGGGAAGACCCCCAGCATTTT. This sequence encodes CAWSQLTGEDPQHF.

The V gene is TRBV19, the J gene TRBJ1-2, with TRBD1 matching over 9 bases. With V trimmed by 5 bases and J by 4 bases, 2 bases remained unmatched. The CDR3 has 13 residues. Germline V lookup: CDR1 LNHDA, CDR2 SQIVND (reference sequence). CDR3 coding DNA: TGTGCCAGTAGTCCGGGACAGGGCTATGGCTACACCTTC. Its protein product is CASSPGQGYGYTF.

The chain joins TRBV4-1 to TRBJ2-2; D call uncertain. Germline CDR1 MGHRA, CDR2 YSYEKL. The V end lost 4 bases, the J end lost 9 bases, and 9 bases lay between the germline ends. This CDR3 spans 12 amino acids. CDR3: CASSRHKRELFF. The CDR3 DNA follows: TGCGCCAGCAGCCGACATAAACGGGAGCTGTTTTTT.

The chain employs TRBV6-6 and TRBJ2-5; tentatively, D is TRBD1 (5 bases). V was trimmed by 7 bases and J by 5 bases, leaving 20 bases between them. CDR1 and CDR2 from the germline V gene are MNHNY and SVGAGI (reference sequence). The CDR3 contains 15 residues. CDR3 DNA: TGTGCCAGCACTGCGCAGTCCTGGGGCAGGGAGACCCAGTACTTC. It codes for CASTAQSWGRETQYF.

The chain joins TRBV29-1 to TRBJ1-3, with D maybe TRBD1 (5 bases). V lost 4 bases, J lost 1 base, and 8 bases lay in between. The length of the CDR3 is 13 residues. Per the germline V gene, CDR1 is SQVTM and CDR2 is ANQGSEA. CDR3 DNA sequence: TGCAGCGTTGGACAGCAGTCTGGAAACACCATATATTTT. It is translated as CSVGQQSGNTIYF.

In this sample, this clone turned up once. J is TRBJ2-3 and V is TRBV9; 7 bases are shared with TRBD1. The CDR3 covers 14 residues. From germline, CDR1 is SGDLS and CDR2 YYNGEE. Unmatched junction bases numbered 4, after V lost 4 bases and J lost 2 bases. CDR3 nucleotides: TGTGCCAGCAGCCGACAGGGCTTCACAGATACGCAGTATTTT. Translating gives CASSRQGFTDTQYF.

The chain recombines TRBV21-1 with TRBJ1-4; TRBD1, the table's D call, was not compared with the DNA. TRBV21-1 corresponds to a pseudogene. This CDR3 has 23 amino acids. Written as DNA, the CDR3 is TGTGCCAGCAGCCTATCCGGGGACTGGGACAGGACCTTAATCGCTCCAACTAATGAAAAACTGTTTTTT. Residues: CASSLSGDWDRTLIAPTNEKLFF.

The chain couples TRBV7-6 to TRBJ2-1, with TRBD2 identical over 7 bases. CDR3 length equals 16 residues. J gave up 2 bases and V 7 bases, and 11 bases lay outside the gene matches. Germline assignment: CDR1 SGHVS and CDR2 FNYEAQ. CDR3 sequence (DNA): TGTGCCAGCACCCGCTACGGGGGGATTACCTACAATGAGCAGTTCTTC. Protein product: CASTRYGGITYNEQFF.

V usage is TRBV4-1 and J usage is TRBJ1-5; D might be TRBD1 (5 bases). V dropped 6 bases and J dropped 1 base, with 13 bases sitting between them. Looked up from germline, CDR1 is MGHRA and CDR2 is YSYEKL. This CDR3 is built from 15 residues. This chain's CDR3 is CASSPQGQSNQPQHF. DNA of the CDR3: TGCGCCAGCAGTCCCCAGGGCCAAAGCAATCAGCCCCAGCATTTT.

The J gene is TRBJ2-2, the V gene TRBV7-6; tentative D call: TRBD1 (6 bases). CDR1 and CDR2 (germline): SGHVS, FNYEAQ. With 2 bases removed from V and 2 bases from J, the gap between germline ends came to 9 bases. This CDR3 region has 15 residues. The DNA of the CDR3 is TGTGCCAGCAGCTTATCCAGGGGTAACACCGGGGAGCTGTTTTTT. Its protein product is CASSLSRGNTGELFF.

The rearrangement joins TRBV11-2 to TRBJ1-1; 7 nucleotides align to TRBD1. J gave up 5 bases and V 3 bases, and 6 bases lay outside the gene matches. Germline assignment: CDR1 SGHAT and CDR2 FQNNGV. The CDR3 is 14 residues long. CDR3 sequence reads: CASSFPGQQTEAFF. The CDR3 nucleotides are TGTGCCAGCAGCTTTCCGGGACAGCAGACTGAAGCTTTCTTT.